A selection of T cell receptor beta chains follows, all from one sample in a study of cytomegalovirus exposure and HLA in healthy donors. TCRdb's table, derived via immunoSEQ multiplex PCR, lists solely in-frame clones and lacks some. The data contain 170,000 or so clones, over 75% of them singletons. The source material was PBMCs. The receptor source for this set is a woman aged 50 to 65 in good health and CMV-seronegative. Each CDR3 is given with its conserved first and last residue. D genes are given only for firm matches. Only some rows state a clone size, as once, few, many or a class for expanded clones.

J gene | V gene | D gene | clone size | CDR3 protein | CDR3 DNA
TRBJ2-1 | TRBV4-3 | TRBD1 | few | CASSPRRTGTYNEQFF | TGCGCCAGCAGCCCAAGAAGGACAGGGACCTACAATGAGCAGTTCTTC
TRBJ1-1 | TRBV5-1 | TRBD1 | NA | CASSLRGQGNTEAFF | TGCGCCAGCAGCTTGAGGGGACAGGGGAACACTGAAGCTTTCTTT
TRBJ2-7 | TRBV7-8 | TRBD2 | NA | CASSLGAGGPEMNEQYF | TGTGCCAGCAGCTTAGGGGCGGGAGGGCCTGAAATGAACGAGCAGTACTTC
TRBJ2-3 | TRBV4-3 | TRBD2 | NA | CASSRRLAGSGTDTQYF | TGCGCCAGCAGCCGAAGACTAGCGGGGAGTGGTACAGATACGCAGTATTTT
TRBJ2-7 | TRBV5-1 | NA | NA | CASSLDVESYEQYF | TGCGCCAGCAGCTTGGATGTGGAGAGCTACGAGCAGTACTTC
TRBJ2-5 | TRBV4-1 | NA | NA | CASSQSGQQETQYF | TGCGCCAGCAGCCAATCAGGCCAGCAAGAGACCCAGTACTTC
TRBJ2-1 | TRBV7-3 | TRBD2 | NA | CASSPAWREYNEQFF | TGTGCCAGCAGCCCTGCCTGGCGGGAGTACAATGAGCAGTTCTTC
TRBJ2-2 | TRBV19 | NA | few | CASSIGGGTGELFF | TGTGCCAGTAGTATAGGAGGGGGAACTGGGGAGCTGTTTTTT
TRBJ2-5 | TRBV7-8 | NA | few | CASSLVSAGGRETQYF | TGTGCCAGCAGCTTAGTTAGTGCGGGTGGTAGGGAGACCCAGTACTTC
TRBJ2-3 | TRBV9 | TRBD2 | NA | CASSVGGLAGVDTQYF | TGTGCCAGCAGCGTAGGGGGACTAGCGGGAGTGGATACGCAGTATTTT
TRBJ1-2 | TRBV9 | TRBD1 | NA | CASSVVQGTGIGYTF | TGTGCCAGCAGCGTAGTTCAGGGGACAGGGATTGGCTACACCTTC
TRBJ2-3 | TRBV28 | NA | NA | CASTLRGFTDTQYF | TGTGCCAGCACCTTAAGAGGGTTCACAGATACGCAGTATTTT
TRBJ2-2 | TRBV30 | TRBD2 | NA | CAWNVLAGARGPRELFF | TGTGCCTGGAATGTACTAGCGGGGGCGCGGGGACCTCGGGAGCTGTTTTTT
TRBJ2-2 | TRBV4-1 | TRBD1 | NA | CASSQYEGARAGELFF | TGCGCCAGCAGCCAATATGAGGGGGCCAGGGCCGGGGAGCTGTTTTTT
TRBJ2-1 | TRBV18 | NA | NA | CASSPTGSRISYNEQFF | TGTGCCAGCTCACCGACTGGGTCGAGGATCTCCTACAATGAGCAGTTCTTC
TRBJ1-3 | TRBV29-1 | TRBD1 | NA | CSVEVGQGILWDSGNTIYF | TGCAGCGTTGAAGTCGGACAGGGTATTCTCTGGGACTCTGGAAACACCATATATTTT
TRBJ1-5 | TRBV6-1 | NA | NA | CASSGPSGGNQPQHF | TGTGCCAGCAGTGGCCCTTCAGGGGGCAATCAGCCCCAGCATTTT
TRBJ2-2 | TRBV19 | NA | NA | CASRTSLSGELFF | TGTGCCAGTAGGACTAGTTTGTCCGGGGAGCTGTTTTTT
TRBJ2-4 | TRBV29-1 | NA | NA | CSVDEGSQGNIQYF | TGCAGCGTTGATGAGGGATCGCAGGGGAACATTCAGTACTTC
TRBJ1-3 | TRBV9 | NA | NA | CASSHPGGDTRSRRTIYF | TGTGCCAGCAGCCACCCCGGGGGGGATACCCGAAGCCGGAGGACCATATATTTT
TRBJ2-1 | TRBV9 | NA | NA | CASSVGLSNEQFF | TGTGCCAGCAGCGTAGGACTGTCCAATGAGCAGTTCTTC
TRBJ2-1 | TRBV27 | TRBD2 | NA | CASSYALTSGKIWSSYNEQFF | TGTGCCAGCAGTTATGCCTTGACTAGCGGGAAGATCTGGAGCTCCTACAATGAGCAGTTCTTC
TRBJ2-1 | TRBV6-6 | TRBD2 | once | CASSYGLAGAGEQFF | TGTGCCAGCAGTTATGGACTAGCGGGAGCAGGGGAGCAGTTCTTC
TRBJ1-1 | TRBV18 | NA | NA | CASSPRTTWGNTEAFF | TGTGCCAGCTCACCGCGGACAACATGGGGGAACACTGAAGCTTTCTTT
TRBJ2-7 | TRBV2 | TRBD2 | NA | CASSPHGTSGTYEQYF | TGTGCCAGCAGCCCCCACGGGACTAGCGGGACCTACGAGCAGTACTTC
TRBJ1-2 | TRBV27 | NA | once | CASSWAGRAYGYTF | TGTGCCAGCAGTTGGGCAGGGCGAGCCTATGGCTACACCTTC
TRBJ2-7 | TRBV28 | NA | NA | CASIKLGLREQYF | TGTGCCAGCATTAAACTGGGCCTTCGGGAGCAGTACTTC
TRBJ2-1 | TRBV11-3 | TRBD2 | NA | CASSLSSGYNEQFF | TGTGCCAGCAGCTTGTCTAGCGGATACAATGAGCAGTTCTTC
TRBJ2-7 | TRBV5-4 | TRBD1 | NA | CASSFRQGDVSEQYF | TGTGCCAGCAGCTTCCGGCAGGGGGACGTTAGCGAGCAGTACTTC
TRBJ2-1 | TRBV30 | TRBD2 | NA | CAWTRGGIYNEQFF | TGTGCCTGGACCCGCGGGGGGATATACAATGAGCAGTTCTTC
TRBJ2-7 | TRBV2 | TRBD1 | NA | CASSDGPGGYEQYF | TGTGCCAGCAGTGACGGGCCAGGGGGCTACGAGCAGTACTTC
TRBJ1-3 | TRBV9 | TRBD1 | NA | CASSGTGTGSGNTIYF | TGTGCCAGCAGCGGAACCGGGACAGGGTCTGGAAACACCATATATTTT
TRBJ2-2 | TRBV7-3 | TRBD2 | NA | CASSLSGGSGGELFF | TGTGCCAGCAGCTTAAGCGGGGGTTCGGGCGGGGAGCTGTTTTTT
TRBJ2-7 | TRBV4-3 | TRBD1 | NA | CASSQESLGTGAPREQYF | TGCGCCAGCAGCCAAGAGAGTTTAGGGACAGGGGCCCCGCGGGAGCAGTACTTC
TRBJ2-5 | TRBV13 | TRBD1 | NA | CASSFRGAGGETQYF | TGTGCCAGCAGCTTCAGAGGGGCAGGGGGAGAGACCCAGTACTTC
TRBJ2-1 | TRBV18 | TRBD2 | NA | CATLADHNEQFF | TGTGCCACGCTAGCGGACCACAATGAGCAGTTCTTC
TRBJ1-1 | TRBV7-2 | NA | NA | CASSLGAARGMNTEAFF | TGTGCCAGCAGCTTAGGGGCTGCTAGGGGAATGAACACTGAAGCTTTCTTT
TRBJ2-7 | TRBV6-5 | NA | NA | CASSFLDSSYEQYF | TGTGCCAGCAGCTTCCTTGACAGCTCCTACGAGCAGTACTTC
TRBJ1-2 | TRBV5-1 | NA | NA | CASSILPGTNGYTF | TGCGCCAGCAGCATCCTCCCCGGGACAAATGGCTACACCTTC
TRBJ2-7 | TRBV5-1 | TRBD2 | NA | CASSLAGSGVSYEQYF | TGCGCCAGCAGCTTGGCCGGTAGCGGGGTCTCCTACGAGCAGTACTTC
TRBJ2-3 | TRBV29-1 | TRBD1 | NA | CSVFQQGATDTQYF | TGCAGCGTTTTTCAACAGGGGGCAACAGATACGCAGTATTTT